The T cell receptor (beta chain) described here comes from a study of post-analysis software for immune sequencing data. Libraries were made from TCR beta cDNA, and they carried unique molecular identifiers. TCRdb independently ran MiXCR on the PCR reads; one entry per CDR3 protein. Counted here are roughly 540,000 distinct CDR3 sequences, around 34% occurring once; the ten biggest clones make up roughly 6%. Whole-study findings and limits: Among multiple sclerosis patients, normalized Chao1 diversity was significantly below that of controls. Roughly 5 TRBV segments were significantly more frequent in patients than in controls. TRBV5-6, TRBV5-1 and TRBV20-1 were among these segments.

The V gene's germline CDR1 is LGHDT and CDR2 YNNKEL (reference sequence). CDR3 length: 13 amino acids. Germline trimming cut 4 bases from V and 6 bases from J; bases unmatched to any gene: 6. As regards this clonotype: The antigen is undetermined.

What was sequenced was blood. This chain joins TRBV3-1 and TRBJ2-7; 7 bases match TRBD1. The clonotype originates from a girl aged 2-17 years with multiple sclerosis. CDR3 amino acids: CASSRTRQGEQYF. The CDR3, as DNA: TGTGCCAGCAGCCGGACGAGACAGGGCGAGCAGTACTTC.